By sample share, the clone carrying this T cell receptor beta chain is medium-sized. The CDR3 sequence is 16 residues long. Germline V gives CDR1 SGDLS, CDR2 YYNGEE. The V gene end was trimmed by 0 bases and the J gene end by 4 bases; junction bases not matched to a gene: 6. The data stem from a study of control samples from healthy donors and cancer patients. Only in-frame clones appear in the TCRdb table, and some are missing; sequencing was by immunoSEQ multiplex PCR. The data contain approximately 120,000 clones, approximately 90% of them singletons. Sequenced: blood. The clonotype comes from a woman in her forties or fifties in good health. The V and J genes are TRBV9 and TRBJ1-1; TRBD1 agrees at 10 bases. CDR3 coding DNA: TGTGCCAGCAGCGTAGAAGACAGGGGGCAGAGCACTGAAGCTTTCTTT. Translating gives CASSVEDRGQSTEAFF.